This T cell receptor beta chain was found in a study of CD8 T cells in ankylosing spondylitis (dated by TCRdb to about 2017). Notes on the research overall: T cell receptor beta repertoires were profiled in healthy donors and ankylosing spondylitis patients so that disease-linked TCR variants could be found. The whole study cohort included 108 healthy donors and 25 or so ankylosing spondylitis patients. Peripheral blood was sampled, and synovial fluid was also collected from ankylosing spondylitis patients. The full study reports these points: The disease-linked clones showed a CD8+ phenotype and occurred at relatively low frequencies in peripheral blood. Significant enrichment of the disease-linked clones was reported in matched synovial fluid samples from ankylosing spondylitis patients. Blood from ankylosing spondylitis patients appeared to be characterized by a TCR beta motif made up of about 8 highly homologous amino acid variants. Some of the motif variants had been reported before in the synovial fluid and blood of reactive arthritis patients, a finding that suggests common disease-initiation mechanisms.

Trimming takes 1 base from V and 2 bases from J, and the germline ends sit 8 bases apart. Taken from the germline V gene (reference sequence), the CDR1 and CDR2 loops are DFQATT and SNEGSKA. From the cysteine up to the phenylalanine, the CDR3 has a length of 13 residues. Only the CDR3 portion is preserved as DNA: 39 bases, with reading frame beginning at the first base. This clonotype came up many times. The antigen it binds to is not known. Within one base of it there is no much larger clone, and no base qualities were kept. The instrument was an Illumina HiSeq 2500. Quantitative 5'-RACE with molecular barcodes was the method used to prepare the TCR beta libraries. The authors' analysis ran thus. Disease-linked TCR variants were identified with a new computational method built on a probabilistic model of VDJ rearrangement. TCRdb trimmed the raw reads at Q25, called clones with MiXCR and kept productive beta chains. CDR3 protein sequences are deduplicated, and each keeps its most common genes and DNA. The V and J calls, along with clone size, are taken from TCRdb and not from the paper's own processing. This sample has approximately 240,000 distinct CDR3 sequences in its table, and about 24% of those were observed once. In total, the top ten clones hold 0.5% to 0.75% of the sample.

The receptor was derived from a male donor with ankylosing spondylitis or in good health (not recorded which). The chain was built from TRBV20-1 and TRBJ2-5; confidence is insufficient to name the D gene. The sample was blood, either unsorted or a sorted T cell fraction (not recorded which). This receptor carries the CDR3 CSARVARQETQYF. DNA sequence: TGCAGTGCTAGAGTCGCAAGGCAAGAGACCCAGTACTTC.